These 2 T cell receptor beta chains were all obtained from the same sample, sequenced in a study of blood T cell repertoires in COVID-19. Libraries were prepared by immunoSEQ multiplex PCR; TCRdb keeps only in-frame clonotypes and omits some of them. Among about 97,000 clones listed, over 70% were seen once. The sequenced sample was peripheral blood. These receptors were obtained from a man between 60 and 75 years old with acute or convalescent COVID-19.

This clone was seen only once. This chain joins TRBV28 and TRBJ1-2; 9 nucleotides agree with TRBD1. This CDR3 contains 16 residues. V was clipped by 3 bases and J by 4 bases; unmatched bases: 9. In germline, CDR1 is MDHEN, CDR2 SYDVKM. The chain's CDR3 is CASSFPGQGGLYGYTF. DNA for the CDR3: TGTGCCAGCAGTTTCCCGGGACAGGGAGGCCTCTATGGCTACACCTTC.

V usage is TRBV10-3 and J usage is TRBJ2-2; D gene uncertain. CDR1 and CDR2 (germline): ENHRY, SYGVKD. CDR3 size: 11 residues. Trimming stripped 0 bases from V and 9 bases from J, with 2 bases between. The CDR3 coding sequence is TGTGCCATCAGTGAGTCTAGGGAGCTGTTTTTT. It encodes CAISESRELFF.